This T cell receptor (beta chain) originates from a study of blood T cell repertoires in COVID-19. About the study: The United States, Italy and Spain were the sources of the acute and convalescent COVID-19 samples. The cDNA or gDNA used as material had been derived from T cells, B-cell-depleted T cells, or PBMCs.

Original analysis: Reference gene primers were amplified, and this amplification served to estimate nucleated cell counts. Using immunoSEQ multiplex PCR, the repertoire was profiled, and TCRdb retains in-frame clones only, with some absent. The DNA gave D and trimming, while V, J and clone size come from that table. The table lists about 68,000 clones, more than 70% of them singletons. The sequencing input was peripheral blood. This sequence was found in a man over 45 with active COVID-19.

The CDR3 reads CASSYASRGADTQYF. The CDR3 coding sequence is TGTGCCAGCAGTTACGCCTCTCGGGGTGCAGATACGCAGTATTTT. The chain uses TRBV6-5 and TRBJ2-3; maybe TRBD2 (5 bases). CDR1 and CDR2 from the germline V gene are MNHEY and SVGAGI. This CDR3 is built from 15 residues. V was cut by 2 bases and J by 4 bases, with 13 bases left in between.